Listed below are T cell receptor beta chains from one sample, sequenced in a study of blood T cell repertoires in COVID-19. Sequencing was performed with immunoSEQ multiplex PCR; in TCRdb, only in-frame clones are kept and a portion is missing. The table has around 270,000 clones, about 85% seen once. Sample: peripheral blood. All receptors derive from a human donor with COVID-19, enrolled during active disease. The donor label of this sample is uncertain. CDR3s include the opening cysteine and the closing phenylalanine or tryptophan. Fields, in order: D gene, J gene, clone size, V gene, CDR3 protein, CDR3 DNA. D genes are given only for firm matches. Size tells how often a clone was seen (once, few, many) or the class of an expanded clone, and some rows leave it out.

d_gene: TRBD1
j_gene: TRBJ1-6
abundance: NA
v_gene: TRBV19
CDR3aa: CASSTERTGGSYNSPLHF
CDR3nt: TGTGCCAGTAGTACAGAGAGGACAGGGGGCTCCTATAATTCACCCCTCCACTTT

d_gene: NA
j_gene: TRBJ2-7
abundance: NA
v_gene: TRBV2
CDR3aa: CASGWAGASEQYF
CDR3nt: TGTGCCAGCGGGTGGGCTGGGGCCTCCGAGCAGTACTTC

d_gene: TRBD1
j_gene: TRBJ1-1
abundance: NA
v_gene: TRBV28
CDR3aa: CLHRGSGTEAFF
CDR3nt: TGTCTCCACAGGGGGTCAGGAACTGAAGCTTTCTTT

d_gene: TRBD2
j_gene: TRBJ2-3
abundance: NA
v_gene: TRBV5-1
CDR3aa: CASLNSGSRTDTQYF
CDR3nt: TGCGCCAGTTTGAATAGCGGGAGTCGAACAGATACGCAGTATTTT

d_gene: NA
j_gene: TRBJ1-6
abundance: NA
v_gene: TRBV9
CDR3aa: CASSVNPGVGDSPLHF
CDR3nt: TGTGCCAGCAGCGTTAACCCAGGGGTTGGGGATTCACCCCTCCACTTT

d_gene: NA
j_gene: TRBJ1-2
abundance: once
v_gene: TRBV7-3
CDR3aa: CASSLTEDSPGGYTF
CDR3nt: TGTGCCAGCAGCTTAACAGAGGACAGCCCTGGGGGCTACACCTTC

d_gene: TRBD2
j_gene: TRBJ2-1
abundance: NA
v_gene: TRBV7-7
CDR3aa: CASSLAGTSGKIPLVF
CDR3nt: TGTGCTAGCAGCTTAGCTGGGACTAGCGGGAAGATCCCCTTGGTCTTC

d_gene: NA
j_gene: TRBJ1-2
abundance: once
v_gene: TRBV28
CDR3aa: CASSLVRGALYYGYTF
CDR3nt: TGTGCCAGCAGTTTGGTGCGGGGAGCGCTCTACTATGGCTACACCTTC

d_gene: TRBD1
j_gene: TRBJ1-4
abundance: NA
v_gene: TRBV28
CDR3aa: CASRRQGGNEKLFF
CDR3nt: TGTGCCAGCAGGCGACAGGGCGGTAATGAAAAACTGTTTTTT

d_gene: NA
j_gene: TRBJ1-2
abundance: NA
v_gene: TRBV28
CDR3aa: CAIQPGWQGNYGYTF
CDR3nt: TGTGCCATCCAACCCGGCTGGCAGGGAAACTATGGCTACACCTTC

d_gene: NA
j_gene: TRBJ1-1
abundance: NA
v_gene: TRBV4-3
CDR3aa: CASSQDSQGRTEAFF
CDR3nt: TGCGCCAGCAGCCAAGATTCCCAGGGTAGAACTGAAGCTTTCTTT

d_gene: NA
j_gene: TRBJ1-5
abundance: few
v_gene: TRBV28
CDR3aa: CASSFDQPQHF
CDR3nt: TGTGCCAGCAGCTTCGATCAGCCCCAGCATTTT

d_gene: NA
j_gene: TRBJ1-2
abundance: NA
v_gene: TRBV30
CDR3aa: CAWSLRGAGYGYTF
CDR3nt: TGTGCCTGGAGTCTCCGGGGGGCAGGCTATGGCTACACCTTC

d_gene: NA
j_gene: TRBJ2-7
abundance: NA
v_gene: TRBV5-4
CDR3aa: CASSLVLGGSDEQYF
CDR3nt: TGTGCCAGCAGCTTGGTTTTGGGAGGTAGCGACGAGCAGTACTTC

d_gene: NA
j_gene: TRBJ1-1
abundance: NA
v_gene: TRBV6-5
CDR3aa: CASIPRGGRSEAFF
CDR3nt: TGTGCCAGCATCCCTAGAGGTGGTAGATCTGAAGCTTTCTTT

d_gene: NA
j_gene: TRBJ2-7
abundance: NA
v_gene: TRBV20-1
CDR3aa: CSARDSYEQYF
CDR3nt: TGCAGTGCTAGAGATAGCTACGAGCAGTACTTC

d_gene: TRBD1
j_gene: TRBJ1-3
abundance: NA
v_gene: TRBV7-6
CDR3aa: CASSLTAGQGNTLQGNTIYF
CDR3nt: TGTGCCAGCAGCCTCACCGCGGGACAGGGGAATACCCTTCAAGGAAACACCATATATTTT

d_gene: NA
j_gene: TRBJ1-2
abundance: NA
v_gene: TRBV7-9
CDR3aa: CASSLGGQNYGYTF
CDR3nt: TGTGCCAGCAGCTTAGGCGGTCAGAACTATGGCTACACCTTC

d_gene: NA
j_gene: TRBJ1-5
abundance: NA
v_gene: TRBV2
CDR3aa: CASRQGNQPQHF
CDR3nt: TGTGCCAGCAGACAGGGTAATCAGCCCCAGCATTTT

d_gene: NA
j_gene: TRBJ2-2
abundance: NA
v_gene: TRBV6-5
CDR3aa: CASKRAGGGELFF
CDR3nt: TGTGCCAGCAAAAGGGCTGGCGGGGGGGAGCTGTTTTTT

d_gene: TRBD1
j_gene: TRBJ1-2
abundance: once
v_gene: TRBV28
CDR3aa: CASSLEGTGYYGYTF
CDR3nt: TGTGCCAGCAGTTTAGAAGGGACAGGCTACTATGGCTACACCTTC

d_gene: TRBD1
j_gene: TRBJ2-5
abundance: NA
v_gene: TRBV7-6
CDR3aa: CASSYQQGPLGTQYF
CDR3nt: TGTGCCAGCAGCTACCAACAGGGGCCCCTGGGGACCCAGTACTTC

d_gene: TRBD1
j_gene: TRBJ1-6
abundance: NA
v_gene: TRBV7-8
CDR3aa: CASSLIQGIGSPLHF
CDR3nt: TGTGCCAGCAGCTTAATACAGGGGATAGGATCACCCCTCCACTTT

d_gene: TRBD1
j_gene: TRBJ1-2
abundance: NA
v_gene: TRBV28
CDR3aa: CASKNLGQLNYGYTF
CDR3nt: TGTGCCAGCAAAAATTTGGGACAGCTTAACTATGGCTACACCTTC

d_gene: TRBD1
j_gene: TRBJ1-1
abundance: NA
v_gene: TRBV7-2
CDR3aa: CASSPRVTGETEAFF
CDR3nt: TGTGCCAGCAGCCCAAGGGTAACAGGGGAGACTGAAGCTTTCTTT

d_gene: NA
j_gene: TRBJ1-5
abundance: NA
v_gene: TRBV19
CDR3aa: CASSKGSTDQPQHF
CDR3nt: TGTGCCAGTAGTAAGGGGTCTACGGATCAGCCCCAGCATTTT

d_gene: TRBD1
j_gene: TRBJ2-7
abundance: once
v_gene: TRBV19
CDR3aa: CASSDGQGAAYEQYF
CDR3nt: TGTGCCAGTAGTGACGGACAGGGGGCCGCCTACGAGCAGTACTTC

d_gene: NA
j_gene: TRBJ2-7
abundance: NA
v_gene: TRBV5-1
CDR3aa: CASSPRQASTYEQYF
CDR3nt: TGCGCCAGCAGCCCGCGCCAGGCCAGCACCTACGAGCAGTACTTC

d_gene: TRBD1
j_gene: TRBJ1-5
abundance: NA
v_gene: TRBV19
CDR3aa: CASSIPGTEFNQPQHF
CDR3nt: TGTGCCAGTAGTATTCCCGGGACAGAATTCAATCAGCCCCAGCATTTT

d_gene: TRBD2
j_gene: TRBJ2-2
abundance: few
v_gene: TRBV11-2
CDR3aa: CASSPTSGRGPGELFF
CDR3nt: TGTGCCAGCAGCCCAACTAGCGGGAGGGGACCCGGGGAGCTGTTTTTT

d_gene: TRBD1
j_gene: TRBJ2-7
abundance: NA
v_gene: TRBV9
CDR3aa: CASSSGAGQGADYEQYF
CDR3nt: TGTGCCAGCAGCTCAGGGGCGGGACAGGGGGCGGACTACGAGCAGTACTTC

d_gene: TRBD2
j_gene: TRBJ2-1
abundance: NA
v_gene: TRBV11-3
CDR3aa: CASSLDRAGGKQFF
CDR3nt: TGTGCCAGCAGCTTAGATAGGGCGGGAGGCAAGCAGTTCTTC

d_gene: TRBD2
j_gene: TRBJ2-1
abundance: few
v_gene: TRBV11-2
CDR3aa: CASSPSSGSYNEQFF
CDR3nt: TGTGCCAGCAGTCCCTCTAGCGGCTCCTACAATGAGCAGTTCTTC

d_gene: TRBD1
j_gene: TRBJ1-2
abundance: NA
v_gene: TRBV3-1/TRBV3-2
CDR3aa: CASSQTGLTVYGYTF
CDR3nt: TGTGCCAGCAGCCAGACAGGGTTGACAGTCTATGGCTACACCTTC

d_gene: TRBD1
j_gene: TRBJ2-5
abundance: NA
v_gene: TRBV11-3
CDR3aa: CASSPGQGAGETQYF
CDR3nt: TGTGCCAGCAGTCCGGGACAGGGGGCAGGAGAGACCCAGTACTTC

d_gene: TRBD2
j_gene: TRBJ2-2
abundance: NA
v_gene: TRBV28
CDR3aa: CASSLGGRAGELFF
CDR3nt: TGTGCCAGCAGCCTCGGGGGGAGAGCCGGGGAGCTGTTTTTT